These T cell receptor beta chains were read from a single sample in a study of T cell changes during pregnancy in multiple sclerosis. Assay used: immunoSEQ multiplex PCR; TCRdb lists only in-frame clones, some missing. Of about 69,000 clones in the sample, roughly nine tenths were seen once. Sequenced material: CD4+ T cells from peripheral blood mononuclear cells, taken in the third trimester of pregnancy. These receptors all come from a female donor in good health, enrolled as a control in a pregnancy study. Each CDR3 is given with its conserved first and last residue. Fields, in order: V gene, D gene, clone size, J gene, CDR3 DNA, CDR3 protein. A D gene is named only where the DNA matches it firmly. Some rows have no size entry. The others give once, few or many, or a class for an expanded clone.

TRBV11-1	NA	once	TRBJ2-7	TGTGCCAGCGCCGTCGGGGTTATCGACGAGCAGTACTTC	CASAVGVIDEQYF
TRBV11-3	NA	NA	TRBJ1-1	TGTGCCAGCAGCTTAGGCAGGGGGAACACTGAAGCTTTCTTT	CASSLGRGNTEAFF
TRBV25-1	TRBD1	NA	TRBJ1-1	TGTGCCAGCAGTTCCGGGACAGGGAGGACTGAAGCTTTCTTT	CASSSGTGRTEAFF
TRBV2	TRBD2	once	TRBJ2-1	TGTGCCAGCAGGTCCGCGGGGGGCTCCTACAATGAGCAGTTCTTC	CASRSAGGSYNEQFF
TRBV2	NA	NA	TRBJ1-6	TGTGCCAGCAGTTCTGACAGAGGTCATTCACCCCTCCACTTT	CASSSDRGHSPLHF
TRBV9	NA	NA	TRBJ2-7	TGTGCCAGCAGCGTAGGGTGGAGGAGCTCCTACGAGCAGTACTTC	CASSVGWRSSYEQYF
TRBV29-1	NA	NA	TRBJ2-5	TGCAGCGTTGGACAGAACCAAGAGACCCAGTACTTC	CSVGQNQETQYF
TRBV4-2	NA	NA	TRBJ2-1	TGTGCCAGCAGCCAAGATCGGGATGAGCAGTTCTTC	CASSQDRDEQFF
TRBV13	NA	NA	TRBJ2-3	TGTGCCAGCAGCTTAGCAGGTCCAGATACGCAGTATTTT	CASSLAGPDTQYF
TRBV14	TRBD2	once	TRBJ2-7	TGTGCCAGCAGTCAGACTAGCGGGGGGCAAAAGAAGTACTTC	CASSQTSGGQKKYF
TRBV11-2	NA	NA	TRBJ1-2	TGTGCCAGCAGCTTAGGGTCAACGGTATATGGCTACACCTTC	CASSLGSTVYGYTF
TRBV7-3	NA	NA	TRBJ1-1	TGTGCCAGCAGCTCGACTGACGTGGCTTTCTTT	CASSSTDVAFF
TRBV18	TRBD1	NA	TRBJ2-2	TGTGCCAGCTCATCACAGGGGGCCGTGAACACCGGGGAGCTGTTTTTT	CASSSQGAVNTGELFF
TRBV6-6	TRBD2	NA	TRBJ2-2	TGTGCCAGCTCCACTAGCGGGGGTAGGGGCACCGGGGAGCTGTTTTTT	CASSTSGGRGTGELFF
TRBV4-3	NA	NA	TRBJ2-6	TGCGCCAGCAGCCAAGATCCCCGCTCTGGGGCCAACGTCCTGACTTTC	CASSQDPRSGANVLTF
TRBV18	TRBD1	NA	TRBJ2-2	TGTGCCAGCTCACCCAGGACAGGGATCACCGGGGAGCTGTTTTTT	CASSPRTGITGELFF
TRBV2	TRBD2	NA	TRBJ2-4	TGTGCCAACTCGGCATGGGGGGGAAACATTCAGTACTTC	CANSAWGGNIQYF